This T cell receptor (beta chain) was retrieved from a study of T cell responses to AZD1222 COVID-19 vaccine. Turning to the study itself: Second-dose schedules of about 4 or about 12 weeks were combined.

CDR1 is LGHDT, CDR2 YNNKEL, per germline (reference sequence). V lost 6 bases and J lost 1, with 15 bases in between. This CDR3 region has 16 residues. As for this clone: Its target is not known.

Findings and caveats of the study: There were mostly white British donors and more females than males, and clonal diversity was possibly underestimated. Breadth and depth of Spike-specific TCRs rose after two AZD1222 doses.

Method: immunoSEQ multiplex PCR; TCRdb's copy keeps in-frame clones and lacks some. Among roughly 140,000 clones listed, more than 75% were seen once. The chain carries TRBV3-1 (or the pseudogene TRBV3-2) and TRBJ1-4; the D is unclear. Specimen: peripheral blood, collected on day 0 of AZD1222 vaccination. The clonotype comes from an adult in good health. This CDR3 is CASSPLPLGTNEKLFF. The CDR3 nucleotides are TGTGCCAGCAGTCCCCTTCCCCTGGGAACTAATGAAAAACTGTTTTTT.